This is a list of T cell receptor beta chains from one sample in a study of response to subunit inactivated influenza vaccine. MiXCR, applied by TCRdb to the RT-PCR reads, yields one record per CDR3 protein. The sample consists of approximately 700,000 distinct CDR3 sequences, roughly 13% of them appearing once. Here the sequenced sample was PBMCs from blood, taken roughly 15 days before vaccination. The receptors were gathered from a man aged 45-65 years who received an inactivated influenza vaccine. CDR3s include the opening cysteine and the closing phenylalanine or tryptophan. The D gene is left open where the match is weak. Expanded clones get a size class; other rows say once, few or many, or leave the size out.

v_call	clone_size	d_call	cdr3_length	j_call	cdr3_aa	cdr3_nt
TRBV20-1	-	TRBD2	14	TRBJ2-3	CSASRAGITDTQYF	TGCAGTGCTAGTCGAGCGGGAATCACAGATACGCAGTATTTT
TRBV3-1	many	-	12	TRBJ2-7	CASSQISSLRIF	TGTGCCAGCAGCCAAATATCCTCATTGCGCATCTTC
TRBV2	-	TRBD2	15	TRBJ2-7	CASSKRREGTYEQYF	TGTGCCAGCTCCAAACGGCGGGAGGGGACCTACGAGCAGTACTTC
TRBV6-2/TRBV6-3	many	TRBD1	13	TRBJ2-7	CASRGTGGYEQYF	TGTGCCAGCAGGGGGACAGGGGGATACGAGCAGTACTTC
TRBV11-2	-	TRBD1	14	TRBJ1-6	CASSPGQENSPLHF	TGTGCCAGCAGTCCGGGACAGGAGAATTCACCCCTCCACTTT
TRBV7-2	few	-	14	TRBJ1-2	CASSLGQSYYGYTF	TGTGCCAGCAGCTTAGGGCAGAGTTACTATGGCTACACCTTC
TRBV7-2	-	TRBD2	14	TRBJ2-7	CASSLLAGVPEQYF	TGTGCCAGCAGCTTACTAGCGGGAGTACCCGAGCAGTACTTC
TRBV6-2/TRBV6-3	few	TRBD2	17	TRBJ2-3	CASSGLAGGGYTDTQYF	TGTGCCAGCAGTGGACTAGCGGGGGGGGGCTACACAGATACGCAGTATTTT
TRBV10-2	many	-	14	TRBJ1-5	CASSEGTRNQPQHF	TGCGCCAGCAGTGAGGGGACCCGCAATCAGCCCCAGCATTTT
TRBV5-1	-	TRBD2	17	TRBJ2-7	CASSWTLAGGRSYEQYF	TGCGCCAGCAGCTGGACACTAGCGGGGGGGAGGTCCTACGAGCAGTACTTC
TRBV29-1	many	TRBD2	15	TRBJ2-1	CSVGGPGLANNEQFF	TGCAGCGTTGGGGGGCCGGGACTAGCGAACAATGAGCAGTTCTTC
TRBV6-1	few	TRBD2	17	TRBJ2-7	CASSPLASGGPGNEQYF	TGTGCCAGCAGTCCCCTGGCCAGCGGGGGGCCGGGTAACGAGCAGTACTTC
TRBV5-1	-	TRBD2	14	TRBJ2-3	CASSPGGTSFTQYF	TGCGCCAGCAGCCCGGGGGGGACTAGTTTTACGCAGTATTTT
TRBV29-1	-	-	14	TRBJ2-2	CSVRGAALTGELFF	TGCAGCGTTCGCGGAGCGGCGCTCACCGGGGAGCTGTTTTTT
TRBV2	few	-	16	TRBJ2-1	CASSELKGLRDNEQFF	TGTGCCAGCAGTGAGCTAAAGGGGCTTCGGGACAATGAGCAGTTCTTC
TRBV7-2	many	-	14	TRBJ1-5	CASSLGGGGQPQHF	TGTGCCAGCAGCTTAGGGGGGGGCGGTCAGCCCCAGCATTTT
TRBV30	few	-	15	TRBJ1-1	CAWSAGLPLGTEAFF	TGTGCCTGGAGTGCGGGCCTCCCCTTGGGCACTGAAGCTTTCTTT
TRBV20-1	few	-	14	TRBJ2-7	CSATAGTAVYEQYF	TGCAGTGCTACAGCCGGGACCGCTGTATACGAGCAGTACTTC
TRBV5-6	-	TRBD1	15	TRBJ2-3	CASSLLGTGRDTQYF	TGTGCCAGCAGCTTGCTTGGGACAGGCCGAGATACGCAGTATTTT
TRBV27	-	TRBD2	15	TRBJ2-2	CASSLGSGHTGELFF	TGTGCCAGCAGTCTGGGTAGCGGGCATACCGGGGAGCTGTTTTTT
TRBV20-1	-	-	14	TRBJ2-4	CSAIGRLAKNIQYF	TGCAGTGCTATCGGACGTCTAGCCAAAAACATTCAGTACTTC
TRBV5-1	-	-	15	TRBJ2-2	CASSPGHQAPGELFF	TGCGCCAGCAGCCCCGGACACCAGGCCCCCGGGGAGCTGTTTTTT
TRBV5-1	few	TRBD2	16	TRBJ2-2	CASRDSSGINTGELFF	TGCGCCAGCAGAGATTCTAGCGGTATTAACACCGGGGAGCTGTTTTTT
TRBV11-2	-	TRBD2	24	TRBJ2-6	CASSLEVPTSGRAVGSSGANVLTF	TGTGCCAGCAGCTTAGAAGTTCCGACTAGCGGGAGGGCCGTTGGGTCCTCTGGGGCCAACGTCCTGACTTTC
TRBV7-2	few	TRBD2	15	TRBJ2-1	CASSSASGTYNEQFF	TGTGCCAGCAGCTCCGCTAGCGGCACCTACAATGAGCAGTTCTTC
TRBV15	-	-	17	TRBJ1-1	CATSRDEGHPLNTEAFF	TGTGCCACCAGCAGAGATGAGGGCCACCCGCTGAACACTGAAGCTTTCTTT
TRBV7-9	many	TRBD1	15	TRBJ2-1	CASSVKIGTGREQFF	TGTGCCAGCAGCGTAAAAATCGGGACAGGAAGAGAGCAGTTCTTC
TRBV7-9	-	-	14	TRBJ1-2	CASSFKGRIYGYTF	TGTGCCAGCAGCTTCAAGGGCAGAATCTATGGCTACACCTTC
TRBV3-1	few	-	13	TRBJ2-7	CASSPRAAGRQYF	TGTGCCAGCAGCCCCCGAGCGGCGGGGAGGCAGTACTTC